The clone carrying this TCR beta chain was counted between two and nine times. Its antigen is unidentified. The record originates from a study of T cells in Graves' hyperthyroidism and ophthalmopathy. Study findings and constraints: Ophthalmopathy got predicted by the model a median 6.5 months before its onset.

RNA transcripts gave rise to amplified TCR beta CDR3 regions. The HTBI primer set drove a first-round RT-PCR of the TCR CDR3. One entry per CDR3 protein results from TCRdb running MiXCR on the multiplex PCR reads. The sample consists of a few hundred thousand distinct CDR3 sequences, about 20% of them appearing once. Material for sequencing was blood. The source of this sequence is a woman in her 70s with Graves' ophthalmopathy.

CDR3 loop: CSARTGGRDTQYF. The DNA for the CDR3 is TGCAGTGCTAGAACAGGGGGCCGGGATACGCAGTATTTT. The gene calls are TRBV20-1 and TRBJ2-3; 9 bases match TRBD1. CDR3 length equals 13 residues. V was pared by 2 bases and J by 6 bases, with 3 bases of the junction left unmatched. Germline values: CDR1 DFQATT, CDR2 SNEGSKA (reference sequence).